Listed below are T cell receptor beta chains from one sample, sequenced in a study of OX40 agonist ivuxolimab in advanced cancers. Sequencing was performed with immunoSEQ multiplex PCR; in TCRdb, only in-frame clones are kept and a portion is missing. The repertoire includes roughly 80,000 clones, over 90% of them detected once, and less than 0.75% sits in the top ten. The starting material was CD4+ or CD8+ T cells sorted from blood, obtained in a trial of the OX40 agonist ivuxolimab. These receptors all come from an adult with an advanced solid tumor such as melanoma, head and neck, liver or kidney cancer. The CDR3 runs from the conserved cysteine through the conserved F or W. D genes are given only for firm matches. The size of a clone is reported for some rows only, either as once, few or many, or as a class for expanded clones.

j_call,d_call,clone_size,v_call,cdr3_aa,cdr3_nt
TRBJ2-1,.,once,TRBV5-5,CASSLGDRAGNEQFF,TGTGCCAGCAGCTTGGGGGATCGGGCCGGGAATGAGCAGTTCTTC
TRBJ2-5,TRBD1,.,TRBV6-6,CASRGFGTVQETQYF,TGTGCCAGCAGGGGATTCGGGACAGTCCAAGAGACCCAGTACTTC
TRBJ1-5,.,.,TRBV18,CASSPNLGEPQHF,TGTGCCAGCTCACCAAACCTGGGAGAGCCCCAGCATTTT
TRBJ1-2,.,.,TRBV5-1,CASSFGTPSGYGYTF,TGCGCCAGCAGCTTTGGGACACCTTCAGGCTATGGCTACACCTTC
TRBJ1-2,TRBD1,.,TRBV5-1,CASSSGQGDGYTF,TGCGCCAGCAGCTCGGGACAGGGAGATGGCTACACCTTC
TRBJ2-7,.,.,TRBV5-1,CASSLAEGGNEQYF,TGCGCCAGCAGCTTAGCGGAGGGAGGAAACGAGCAGTACTTC
TRBJ2-7,TRBD2,.,TRBV7-2,CASSSRLAGNYEQYF,TGTGCCAGCAGCTCCCGACTAGCGGGGAACTACGAGCAGTACTTC
TRBJ1-1,TRBD1,.,TRBV6-5,CASSGTGRTEAFF,TGTGCCAGCAGTGGGACAGGGAGGACTGAAGCTTTCTTT
TRBJ1-1,TRBD1,.,TRBV7-2,CASSLGGGPEAFF,TGTGCCAGCAGCTTAGGAGGGGGCCCTGAAGCTTTCTTT
TRBJ1-1,.,.,TRBV27,CASSPQDIWNTEAFF,TGTGCCAGCAGTCCACAGGACATATGGAACACTGAAGCTTTCTTT
TRBJ1-1,.,.,TRBV4-3,CASSRGRDTEAFF,TGCGCCAGCAGCCGGGGGAGAGACACTGAAGCTTTCTTT
TRBJ1-5,.,.,TRBV4-2,CASSQTVDSGRRQPQHF,TGTGCCAGCAGCCAAACCGTGGACAGCGGGCGGCGACAGCCCCAGCATTTT
TRBJ2-1,.,few,TRBV5-1,CASSLAEGTEQFF,TGCGCCAGCAGCTTGGCGGAGGGGACTGAGCAGTTCTTC
TRBJ2-1,.,.,TRBV18,CASCALYNEQFF,TGTGCCAGCTGTGCCCTCTACAATGAGCAGTTCTTC